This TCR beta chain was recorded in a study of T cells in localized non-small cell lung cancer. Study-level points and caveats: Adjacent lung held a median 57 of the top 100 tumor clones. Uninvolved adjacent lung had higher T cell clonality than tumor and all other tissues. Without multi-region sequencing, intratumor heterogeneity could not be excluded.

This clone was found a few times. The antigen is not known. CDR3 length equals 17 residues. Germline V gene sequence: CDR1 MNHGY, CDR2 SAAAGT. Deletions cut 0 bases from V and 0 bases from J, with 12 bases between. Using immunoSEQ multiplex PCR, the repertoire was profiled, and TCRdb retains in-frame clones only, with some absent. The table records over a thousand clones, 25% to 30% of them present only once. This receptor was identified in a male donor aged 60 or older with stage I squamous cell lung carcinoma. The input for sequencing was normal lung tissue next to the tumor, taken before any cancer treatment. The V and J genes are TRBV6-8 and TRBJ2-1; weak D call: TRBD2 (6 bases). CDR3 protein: CASSYSGLLSSYNEQFF. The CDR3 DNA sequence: TGTGCCAGCAGTTACTCGGGACTCTTGAGCTCCTACAATGAGCAGTTCTTC.